The 32 T cell receptor beta chains listed next were all sequenced from one sample in a study of Tregs in tolerant kidney transplant recipients. Repertoires were generated with immunoSEQ multiplex PCR, while TCRdb's copy carries only in-frame clones and drops some. The sample contains 120,000 or so clones, roughly nine tenths of which appear only once. The specimen sequenced was CD4+ T cells from blood. The receptors here all came from a human donor in good health.

The chain is built from TRBV25-1 and TRBJ2-7; 9 bases agree with TRBD1. The trim removed 1 base at V and 3 bases at J, leaving 4 bases unmatched. The germline gives CDR1 MGHDK, CDR2 SYGVNS. The CDR3 length is 15 residues. CDR3 nucleotide sequence: TGTGCCAGCAGTGAATTTGGACAGGGGTACTACGAGCAGTACTTC. Its translation is CASSEFGQGYYEQYF.

For this clone: The sample has other DNA sequences that encode this CDR3 too. V usage is TRBV29-1 and J usage is TRBJ2-5, with TRBD2 identical over 7 bases. V was pared by 7 bases and J by 5 bases, with 7 bases of the junction left unmatched. This CDR3 comprises 12 residues. Germline V gene lookup returns CDR1 SQVTM and CDR2 ANQGSEA. Here the CDR3 reads CSGGRGRETQYF. The CDR3 DNA reads TGCAGCGGGGGGAGGGGAAGGGAGACCCAGTACTTC.

The V and J genes are TRBV16 and TRBJ1-1, with D perhaps matching TRBD1 (6 bases). CDR1 and CDR2 (germline): KGHSY, FQNENV. Deletions cut 4 bases from V and 8 bases from J, with 11 bases between. The CDR3 totals 12 residues. CDR3 in amino acids: CASSRTAVEAFF. CDR3 DNA: TGTGCCAGCAGCCGGACAGCGGTAGAAGCTTTCTTT.

This sequence joins TRBV6-1 and TRBJ1-3; 9 bases line up with TRBD1. The CDR3 totals 14 residues. The germline gives CDR1 MNHNS, CDR2 SASEGT. V gave up 8 bases and J gave up 3 bases; unmatched junction bases: 5. CDR3 coding DNA: TGTGCCAGCTTTCGGACAGGGGTTGGAAACACCATATATTTT. Translating gives CASFRTGVGNTIYF.

The rearrangement uses TRBV9 and TRBJ1-2, with 9 nucleotides matching TRBD1. Germline CDR1 reads SGDLS; CDR2 reads YYNGEE. The CDR3 has 15 amino acids. J gave up 5 bases and V 3 bases, and 8 bases lay outside the gene matches. CDR3: CASSGRDRASYGYTF. The CDR3 nucleotides read TGTGCCAGCAGCGGGCGGGACAGGGCTTCGTATGGCTACACCTTC.

V is TRBV7-9 and J is TRBJ1-5; tentative D call: TRBD1 (6 bases). The CDR3 contains 16 residues. The V gene's germline CDR1 is SEHNR and CDR2 FQNEAQ (reference sequence). Trimming cost V 1 base and J 4 bases, with 14 bases left between them. DNA for the CDR3: TGTGCCAGCAGCTTAGGCAGGGGCGGGGAAAATCAGCCCCAGCATTTT. This gives the protein CASSLGRGGENQPQHF. Complete variable domain (other parts from reference TRBV7-9 and TRBJ1-5): DTGVSQNPRHKITKRGQNVTFRCDPISEHNRLYWYRQTLGQGPEFLTYFQNEAQLEKSRLLSDRFSAERPKGSFSTLEIQRTEQGDSAMYLCASSLGRGGENQPQHFGDGTRLSIL.

This chain connects TRBV4-1 to TRBJ1-5, with a weak D call TRBD1 (6 bases). Trimming removed 2 bases at V and 0 bases at J, with 11 bases between. The germline CDR1 and CDR2 sequences are MGHRA and YSYEKL. This CDR3 has 16 amino acids. As DNA, the CDR3 is TGCGCCAGCAGCCAAATACAGGGATATAGCAATCAGCCCCAGCATTTT. Translating it yields CASSQIQGYSNQPQHF.

This CDR3 is CASSFGQIGEKLFF. CDR3 nucleotides: TGTGCCAGCAGCTTCGGGCAGATCGGTGAAAAACTGTTTTTT. This rearrangement joins TRBV5-6 to TRBJ1-4; D remains ambiguous. Germline V gene lookup returns CDR1 SGHDT and CDR2 YYEEEE. The length of the CDR3 is 14 residues. The V gene lost 2 bases and the J gene lost 7 bases, with 12 bases spanning the gap.

This clone was picked up one time. One junction end disagrees with the germline gene, perhaps due to a read error. This chain links TRBV2 with TRBJ1-1; no firm D call. The CDR3 is made up of 14 amino acids. Germline CDR1 reads SNHLY; CDR2 reads FYNNEI. The CDR3 here is CASREGYTGTEAFF. CDR3 DNA sequence: TGTGCCAGCAGAGAAGGTTACACGGGCACTGAAGCTTTCTTT.

The gene calls are TRBV28 and TRBJ2-1, with 8 bases matching TRBD1. The J segment lost 7 bases and the V segment lost 3 bases, leaving 8 bases of the junction unmatched. From germline, CDR1 is MDHEN and CDR2 SYDVKM. The CDR3 is 15 residues long. CDR3 nucleotides: TGTGCCAGCAGTTTGGAACAGGGGGGTTTGAATGAGCAGTTCTTC. Amino acids: CASSLEQGGLNEQFF.

The rearrangement links TRBV30 to TRBJ2-7, with 12 bases matching TRBD2. Germline CDR1 GTSNPN, CDR2 SVGIG (reference sequence). After removal of 4 bases from V and 7 bases from J, the junction contained 8 bases not matched to a gene. The CDR3 contains 14 residues. This chain's CDR3 is CAWTPRLAGGEQYF. For the CDR3, the DNA is TGTGCCTGGACGCCACGGCTAGCGGGAGGGGAGCAGTACTTC.

The V and J genes are TRBV11-2 and TRBJ2-7; D unclear. Germline assignment: CDR1 SGHAT and CDR2 FQNNGV. Trimming removed 3 bases at V and 0 bases at J, with 6 bases between. The CDR3 sequence is 13 residues long. The CDR3 bases are TGTGCCAGCAGCTTGGCCAGCTCCTACGAGCAGTACTTC. Protein sequence: CASSLASSYEQYF.

This chain joins TRBV9 and TRBJ2-1; 8 positions agree with TRBD2. The CDR3 spans 15 residues. The J segment lost 4 bases and the V segment lost 5 bases, leaving 8 bases of the junction unmatched. Per germline, CDR1 SGDLS and CDR2 YYNGEE. The DNA for the CDR3 is TGTGCCAGCAGTCCGGGACTAGGCCCATACAATGAGCAGTTCTTC. Protein: CASSPGLGPYNEQFF.

V gene TRBV11-2 combines with J gene TRBJ2-2; TRBD2 matches 12 bases. From germline, CDR1 is SGHAT and CDR2 FQNNGV. CDR3 length: 16 amino acids. Losses at the gene ends were 4 bases for V and 4 bases for J; bases not matched to a gene: 4. CDR3 in amino acids: CASSSPGLAGTGELFF. The CDR3 nucleotides are TGTGCCAGCAGCTCCCCGGGACTAGCGGGCACCGGGGAGCTGTTTTTT.

This chain uses TRBV6-5 with TRBJ1-5; D gene ambiguous. CDR3 length equals 13 residues. The V gene lost 2 bases and the J gene lost 4 bases, with 6 bases spanning the gap. CDR1 MNHEY and CDR2 SVGAGI come from the germline V gene. CDR3 in amino acids: CASSYEKNQPQHF. CDR3 nucleotides: TGTGCCAGCAGTTACGAGAAAAATCAGCCCCAGCATTTT.

The chain links TRBV9 to TRBJ1-1, with TRBD1 matching 11 bases. Per germline, CDR1 SGDLS and CDR2 YYNGEE. The V gene end was trimmed by 0 bases and the J gene end by 5 bases; junction bases not matched to a gene: 9. The CDR3 loop spans 17 amino acids. The CDR3 region has the DNA TGTGCCAGCAGCGTAGCTGGGACAGGGGGTGTTGGAACTGAAGCTTTCTTT. As protein: CASSVAGTGGVGTEAFF.

The gene calls are TRBV10-1 and TRBJ2-1, with TRBD1 matching 10 bases. With V trimmed by 5 bases and J by 3 bases, 1 base remained unmatched. Germline V CDR1 and CDR2: WNHNN, SYGVQD (reference sequence). The CDR3 spans 14 residues. CDR3 amino acids: CASSRDRGYNEQFF. CDR3 bases: TGCGCCAGCAGTAGGGACAGGGGCTACAATGAGCAGTTCTTC.

This clone was detected once. The V call is TRBV4-1, the J call TRBJ2-5; 9 bases map to TRBD1. Germline trimming cut 2 bases from V and 3 bases from J; bases unmatched to any gene: 4. This CDR3 region has 15 residues. CDR1 and CDR2 (germline): MGHRA, YSYEKL. In nucleotides, the CDR3 is TGCGCCAGCAGCCAACCCGGGACAGGGAAAGAGACCCAGTACTTC. It is translated as CASSQPGTGKETQYF.

V usage is TRBV18 and J usage is TRBJ2-7; 9 nucleotides line up with TRBD1. J lost 6 bases, V lost 3 bases, and 9 bases had no gene match. The CDR3 loop spans 15 amino acids. Germline V gives CDR1 KGHSH, CDR2 LQKENI. The CDR3 sequence: CASSPGQGTLREQYF. DNA for the CDR3: TGTGCCAGCTCACCCGGACAGGGGACCCTTCGCGAGCAGTACTTC.

This rearrangement joins TRBV9 to TRBJ2-2; 8 bases fit TRBD1. The germline V gene has CDR1 SGDLS and CDR2 YYNGEE. V was clipped by 5 bases and J by 1 base; unmatched bases: 4. This CDR3 comprises 15 residues. CDR3 amino acids: CASRLDRGNTGELFF. The CDR3 region has the DNA TGTGCCAGCAGGCTAGACAGGGGGAACACCGGGGAGCTGTTTTTT.

V usage is TRBV29-1 and J usage is TRBJ1-5, with D possibly matching TRBD1 (6 bases). V was shortened by 1 base and J by 0 bases, with 10 bases between the two germline ends. There are 15 residues in the CDR3. CDR1 is SQVTM, CDR2 ANQGSEA, per germline. The CDR3 DNA follows: TGCAGCGTTGAAGTTTGGACAGATAGCAATCAGCCCCAGCATTTT. Its protein product is CSVEVWTDSNQPQHF.

This CDR3 is CSFYGGYEQYF. The CDR3 DNA sequence: TGCAGTTTTTATGGGGGTTACGAGCAGTACTTC. The rearrangement joins TRBV20-1 to TRBJ2-7; D tentatively reads TRBD1 or TRBD2 (5 bases each). Trimming shortened V by 8 bases and J by 4 bases, and 12 bases separated the two germline ends. Germline V gene data show CDR1 as DFQATT and CDR2 as SNEGSKA (reference sequence). This CDR3 is 11 amino acids long.

CDR3 in DNA: TGTGCCAGCAGCTTAGGCAGGAGCAATCAGCCCCAGCATTTT. This sequence encodes CASSLGRSNQPQHF. J is TRBJ1-5 and V is TRBV7-6; D unresolved. Per germline, CDR1 SGHVS and CDR2 FNYEAQ. Trimming took off 1 base at V and 1 base at J, with 5 bases between the two ends. This CDR3 spans 14 amino acids.

This clone was recorded a few times. This rearrangement joins TRBV30 to TRBJ1-1; D not resolved. The germline CDR1 and CDR2 sequences are GTSNPN and SVGIG (reference sequence). The CDR3 extends over 18 amino acids. Trimming removed 5 bases at V and 0 bases at J, with 25 bases between. CDR3 nucleotide sequence: TGTGCCTGGGTGCCGTCGCACGTTATAGTCAACATGAACACTGAAGCTTTCTTT. Translated: CAWVPSHVIVNMNTEAFF.

The chain carries TRBV5-1 and TRBJ2-3; TRBD2 matches 12 bases. Germline lookup yields CDR1 SGHRS and CDR2 YFSETQ. The ends lost 3 bases at V and 4 bases at J; junction bases unmatched: 6. The CDR3 has 16 amino acids. CDR3: CASSSRASGRADTQYF. The CDR3, as DNA: TGCGCCAGCAGCTCCAGGGCTAGCGGGAGGGCAGATACGCAGTATTTT.

This chain joins TRBV21-1 and TRBJ2-1; TRBD2, the table's D call, was not compared with the DNA. TRBV21-1 is a documented pseudogene. This CDR3 is built from 17 residues. CDR3 nucleotide sequence: TGTGCCAGCAGCAGACCGCGCGGACCCGGGGGCTACAATGAGCAGTTCTTC. It translates to CASSRPRGPGGYNEQFF.

The V gene is TRBV25-1, the J gene TRBJ1-3, with D perhaps matching TRBD1 (6 bases). Germline V lookup: CDR1 MGHDK, CDR2 SYGVNS. Trimming shortened V by 7 bases and J by 11 bases, and 18 bases separated the two germline ends. This CDR3 spans 13 amino acids. CDR3: CASTFHGGASIYF. Written as DNA, the CDR3 is TGTGCCAGCACCTTCCACGGGGGGGCCTCCATATATTTT. Variable domain in full (rest from reference TRBV25-1 and TRBJ1-3): EADIYQTPRYLVIGTGKKITLECSQTMGHDKMYWYQQDPGMELHLIHYSYGVNSTEKGDLSSESTVSRIRTEHFPLTLESARPSHTSQYLCASTFHGGASIYFGEGSWLTVV.

V and J are TRBV5-4 and TRBJ1-2; TRBD1 matches 7 bases. The V gene end was trimmed by 3 bases and the J gene end by 4 bases; junction bases not matched to a gene: 6. Germline values: CDR1 SGHNT, CDR2 YYREEE (reference sequence). The CDR3 loop spans 14 amino acids. The CDR3 coding sequence is TGTGCCAGCAGCTCGACAGGGCTCATCTATGGCTACACCTTC. The encoded protein is CASSSTGLIYGYTF.

The V and J genes are TRBV15 and TRBJ2-5; tentatively, D is TRBD2 (6 bases). The V gene's germline CDR1 is LNHNV and CDR2 YYDKDF (reference sequence). The germline V and J ends were trimmed by 0 bases and 7 bases, with 15 bases remaining between them. The CDR3 is made up of 15 amino acids. The CDR3 region has the DNA TGTGCCACCAGCAGAGATTCAGGAGGGCAGGGGACCCAGTACTTC. It yields the protein CATSRDSGGQGTQYF.

This CDR3 is CASSLSGTDTQYF. CDR3 in DNA: TGCGCCAGCAGCTTGTCGGGCACAGATACGCAGTATTTT. This sequence joins TRBV5-1 and TRBJ2-3, with D unclear. V lost 1 base, J lost 1 base, and 4 bases lay in between. CDR3 length: 13 amino acids. Germline values: CDR1 SGHRS, CDR2 YFSETQ.

In this sample, this clone turned up once. V is TRBV4-1 and J is TRBJ1-3, with a tentative D call TRBD1 (5 bases). Germline CDR1 and CDR2: MGHRA and YSYEKL. V shed 2 bases and J shed 1 base, with 9 bases lying between them. The CDR3 has 15 amino acids. Written as DNA, the CDR3 is TGCGCCAGCAGCCAACGACAGCCTTCTGGAAACACCATATATTTT. Protein: CASSQRQPSGNTIYF.

The chain carries TRBV28 and TRBJ2-7; no firm D call. This CDR3 contains 16 residues. V shed 3 bases and J shed 2 bases, with 17 bases lying between them. The germline CDR1 and CDR2 sequences are MDHEN and SYDVKM. The CDR3 DNA follows: TGTGCCAGCAGTTTCGCCCTCGCAGGCCTTACCTACGAGCAGTACTTC. The encoded protein is CASSFALAGLTYEQYF.